The clone carrying this TCR beta chain was detected ten times or more. This record belongs to a study of T-cell reconstitution after alpha-beta-depleted transplantation in children. The TCRbeta library was prepared with unique molecular identifiers. MiXCR was run by TCRdb on the PCR reads, yielding one entry per CDR3 protein. This table has about 610,000 distinct CDR3 sequences, about 10% appearing once. The sequencing here drew on PBMCs from the stem cell graft donor, taken from the stem cell graft. The source is a human donor who donated a stem cell graft to a child with acute myeloid leukemia.

The chain's CDR3 is CASRSLAGSYEQYF. The CDR3 coding sequence is TGTGCCAGCAGGTCCTTAGCGGGATCCTACGAGCAGTACTTC. V is TRBV7-2 and J is TRBJ2-7, with TRBD2 matching 8 bases. There are 14 residues in the CDR3. The V gene end was trimmed by 6 bases and the J gene end by 1 base; junction bases not matched to a gene: 5. The V gene's germline CDR1 is SGHTA and CDR2 FQGNSA.